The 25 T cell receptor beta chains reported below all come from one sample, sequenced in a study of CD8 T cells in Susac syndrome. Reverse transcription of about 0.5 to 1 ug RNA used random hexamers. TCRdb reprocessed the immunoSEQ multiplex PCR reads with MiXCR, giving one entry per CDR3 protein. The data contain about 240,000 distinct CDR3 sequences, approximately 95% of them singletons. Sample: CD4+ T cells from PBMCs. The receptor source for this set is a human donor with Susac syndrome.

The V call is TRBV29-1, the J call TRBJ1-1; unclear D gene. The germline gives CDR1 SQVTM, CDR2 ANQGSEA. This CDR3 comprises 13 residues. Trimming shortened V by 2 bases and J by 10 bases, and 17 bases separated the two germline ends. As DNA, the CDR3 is TGCAGCGTTGAACGTGAGCCCGTTTGGGGAGCTTTCTTT. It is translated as CSVEREPVWGAFF.

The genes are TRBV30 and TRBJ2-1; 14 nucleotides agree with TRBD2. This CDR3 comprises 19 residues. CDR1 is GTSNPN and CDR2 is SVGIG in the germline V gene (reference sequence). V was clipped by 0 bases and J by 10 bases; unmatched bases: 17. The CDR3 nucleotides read TGTGCCTGGAGTGTTCGGACTAGCGGGAGGTTGGGTTCATATCGCGAGCAGTTCTTC. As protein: CAWSVRTSGRLGSYREQFF.

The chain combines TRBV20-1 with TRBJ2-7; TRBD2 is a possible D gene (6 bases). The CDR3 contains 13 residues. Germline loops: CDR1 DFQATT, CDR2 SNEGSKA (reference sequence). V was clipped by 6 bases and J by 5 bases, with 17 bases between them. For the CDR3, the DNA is TGCAGTGCAGCCTCGACTAGATCCAACGAGCAGTACTTC. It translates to CSAASTRSNEQYF.

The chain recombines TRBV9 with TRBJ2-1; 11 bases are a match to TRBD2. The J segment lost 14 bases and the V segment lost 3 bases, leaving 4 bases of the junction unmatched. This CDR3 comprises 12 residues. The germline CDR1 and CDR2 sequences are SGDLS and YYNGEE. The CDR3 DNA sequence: TGTGCCAGCAGCGGACCGGGACTAGCGGAGTTCTTC. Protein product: CASSGPGLAEFF.

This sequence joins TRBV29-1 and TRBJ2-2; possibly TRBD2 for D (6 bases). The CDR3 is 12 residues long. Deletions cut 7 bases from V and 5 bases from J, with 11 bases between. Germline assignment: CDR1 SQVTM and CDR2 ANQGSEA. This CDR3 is CSGASVTGELFF. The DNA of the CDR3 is TGCAGCGGTGCTAGCGTTACCGGGGAGCTGTTTTTT.

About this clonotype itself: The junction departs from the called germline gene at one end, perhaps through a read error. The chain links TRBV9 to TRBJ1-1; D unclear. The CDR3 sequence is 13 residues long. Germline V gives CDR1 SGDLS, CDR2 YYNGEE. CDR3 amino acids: CASSVNEQGGVGF. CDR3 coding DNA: TGTGCCAGCAGCGTAAATGAACAAGGTGGAGTCGGCTTT. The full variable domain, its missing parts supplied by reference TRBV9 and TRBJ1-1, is DSGVTQTPKHLITATGQRVTLRCSPRSGDLSVYWYQQSLDQGLQFLIQYYNGEERAKGNILERFSAQQFPDLHSELNLSSLELGDSALYFCASSVNEQGGVGFGQGTRLTVV.

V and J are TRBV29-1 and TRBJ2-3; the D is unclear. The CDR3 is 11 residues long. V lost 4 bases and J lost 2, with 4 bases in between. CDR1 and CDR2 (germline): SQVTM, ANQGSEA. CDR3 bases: TGCAGCGTTGGATTCACAGATACGCAGTATTTT. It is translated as CSVGFTDTQYF.

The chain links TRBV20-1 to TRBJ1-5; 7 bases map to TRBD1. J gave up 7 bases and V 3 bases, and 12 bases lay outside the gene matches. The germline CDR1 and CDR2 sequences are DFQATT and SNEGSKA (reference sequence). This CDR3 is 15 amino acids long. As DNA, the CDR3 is TGCAGTGCTAGCGCGATTCCGGGACAGATGCAGCCCCAGCATTTT. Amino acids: CSASAIPGQMQPQHF.

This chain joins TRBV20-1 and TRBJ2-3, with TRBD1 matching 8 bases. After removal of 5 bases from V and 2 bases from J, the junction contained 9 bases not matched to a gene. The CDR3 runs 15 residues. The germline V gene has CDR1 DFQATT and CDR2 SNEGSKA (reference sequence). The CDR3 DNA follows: TGCAGTGCTGGGACAGGCAATCTATACACAGATACGCAGTATTTT. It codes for CSAGTGNLYTDTQYF.

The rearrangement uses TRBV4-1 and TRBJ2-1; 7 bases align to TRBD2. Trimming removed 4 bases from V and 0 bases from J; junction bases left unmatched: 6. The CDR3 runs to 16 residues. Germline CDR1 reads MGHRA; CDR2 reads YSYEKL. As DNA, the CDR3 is TGCGCCAGCAGCCTCCGGGGGGTGAGCTCCTACAATGAGCAGTTCTTC. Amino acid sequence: CASSLRGVSSYNEQFF.

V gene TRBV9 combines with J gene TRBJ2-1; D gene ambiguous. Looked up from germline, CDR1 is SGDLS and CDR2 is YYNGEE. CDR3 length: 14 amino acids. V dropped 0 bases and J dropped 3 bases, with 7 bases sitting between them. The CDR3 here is CASSVGSLYNEQFF. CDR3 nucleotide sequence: TGTGCCAGCAGCGTAGGCAGCCTCTACAATGAGCAGTTCTTC.

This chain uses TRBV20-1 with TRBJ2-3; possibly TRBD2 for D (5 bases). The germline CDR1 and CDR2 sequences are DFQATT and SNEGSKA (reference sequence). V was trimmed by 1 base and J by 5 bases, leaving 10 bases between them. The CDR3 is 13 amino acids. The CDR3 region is CSARARGLDTQYF. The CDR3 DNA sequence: TGCAGTGCTAGAGCCCGAGGACTAGATACGCAGTATTTT.

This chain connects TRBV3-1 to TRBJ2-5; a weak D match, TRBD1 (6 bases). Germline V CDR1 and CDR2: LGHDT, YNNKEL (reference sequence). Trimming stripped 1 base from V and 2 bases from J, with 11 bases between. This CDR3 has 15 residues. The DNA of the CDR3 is TGTGCCAGCAGCCAAGTGGCAGGGGTTCAAGAGACCCAGTACTTC. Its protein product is CASSQVAGVQETQYF.

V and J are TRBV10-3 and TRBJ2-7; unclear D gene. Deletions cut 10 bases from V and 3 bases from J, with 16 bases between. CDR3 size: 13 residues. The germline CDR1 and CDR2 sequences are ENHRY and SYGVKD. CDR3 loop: CATSSPERYEQYF. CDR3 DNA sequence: TGTGCCACGAGTTCGCCAGAGCGCTACGAGCAGTACTTC.

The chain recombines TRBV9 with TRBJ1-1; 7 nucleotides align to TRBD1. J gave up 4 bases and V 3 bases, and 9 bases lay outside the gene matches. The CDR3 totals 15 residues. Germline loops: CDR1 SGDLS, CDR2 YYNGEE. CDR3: CASSARTGGGTEAFF. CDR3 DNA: TGTGCCAGCAGCGCGCGGACAGGCGGTGGCACTGAAGCTTTCTTT.

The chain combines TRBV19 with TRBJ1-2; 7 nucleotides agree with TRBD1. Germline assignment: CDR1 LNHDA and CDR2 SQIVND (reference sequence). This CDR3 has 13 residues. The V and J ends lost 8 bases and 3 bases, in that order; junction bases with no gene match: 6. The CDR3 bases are TGTGCCAGTTCTCAAACAGGGGACTATGGCTACACCTTC. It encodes CASSQTGDYGYTF.

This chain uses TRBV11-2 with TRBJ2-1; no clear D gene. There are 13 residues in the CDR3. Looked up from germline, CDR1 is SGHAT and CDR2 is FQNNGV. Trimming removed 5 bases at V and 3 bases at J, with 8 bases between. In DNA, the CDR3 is TGTGCCAGCAGCAGGCCCGGCTACAATGAGCAGTTCTTC. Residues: CASSRPGYNEQFF.

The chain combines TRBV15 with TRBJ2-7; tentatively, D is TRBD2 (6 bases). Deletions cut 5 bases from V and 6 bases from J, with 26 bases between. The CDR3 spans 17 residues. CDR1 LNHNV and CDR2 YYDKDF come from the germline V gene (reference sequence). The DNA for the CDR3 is TGTGCCACCAGCGCCTTTCCCCAGGACTACGAAGTTTCCGAGCAGTACTTC. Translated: CATSAFPQDYEVSEQYF.

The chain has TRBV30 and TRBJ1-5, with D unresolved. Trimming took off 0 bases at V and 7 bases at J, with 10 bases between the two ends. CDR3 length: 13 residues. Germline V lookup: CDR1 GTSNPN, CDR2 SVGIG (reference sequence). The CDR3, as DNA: TGTGCCTGGAGTGTACATCCGGGGCAGCCCCAGCATTTT. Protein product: CAWSVHPGQPQHF.

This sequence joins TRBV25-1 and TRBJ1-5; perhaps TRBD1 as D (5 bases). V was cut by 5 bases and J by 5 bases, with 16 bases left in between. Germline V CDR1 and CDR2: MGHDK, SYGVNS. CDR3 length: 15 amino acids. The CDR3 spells CASSPGHGRDQPQHF. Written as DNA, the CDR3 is TGTGCCAGCAGTCCCGGCCACGGCAGGGATCAGCCCCAGCATTTT.

CDR3 region: CSVEGGTTLSYNEQFF. The CDR3 nucleotides read TGCAGCGTTGAAGGCGGGACTACTCTCTCCTACAATGAGCAGTTCTTC. The V call is TRBV29-1, the J call TRBJ2-1, with 7 nucleotides matching TRBD2. Per germline, CDR1 SQVTM and CDR2 ANQGSEA. The junction had 6 bases not matched to a gene; V was cut back by 1 base and J by 0 bases. There are 16 residues in the CDR3.

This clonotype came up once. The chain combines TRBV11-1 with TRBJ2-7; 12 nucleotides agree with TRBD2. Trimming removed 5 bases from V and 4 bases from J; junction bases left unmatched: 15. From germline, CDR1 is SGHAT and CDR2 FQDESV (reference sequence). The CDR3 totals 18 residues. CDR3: CASSLTTLTSGSGYEQYF. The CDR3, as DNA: TGTGCCAGCAGCCTTACGACTTTGACTAGCGGGAGTGGTTACGAGCAGTACTTC.

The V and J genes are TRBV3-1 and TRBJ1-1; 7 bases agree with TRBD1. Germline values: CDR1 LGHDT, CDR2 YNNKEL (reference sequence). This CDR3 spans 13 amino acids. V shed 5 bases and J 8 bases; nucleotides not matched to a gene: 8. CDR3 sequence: CASSKPGQREAFF. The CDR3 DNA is TGTGCCAGCAGCAAACCGGGACAGAGAGAAGCTTTCTTT.

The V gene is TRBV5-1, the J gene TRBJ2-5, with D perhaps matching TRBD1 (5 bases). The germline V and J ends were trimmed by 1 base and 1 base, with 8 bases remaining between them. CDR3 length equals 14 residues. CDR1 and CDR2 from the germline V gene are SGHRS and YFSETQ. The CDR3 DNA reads TGCGCCAGCAGCTTGAGGACACCCCAAGAGACCCAGTACTTC. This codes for CASSLRTPQETQYF.

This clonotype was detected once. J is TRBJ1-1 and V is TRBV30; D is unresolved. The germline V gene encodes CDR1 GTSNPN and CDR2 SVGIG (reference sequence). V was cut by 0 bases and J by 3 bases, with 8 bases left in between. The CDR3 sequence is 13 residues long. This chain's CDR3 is CAWSVQSDTEAFF. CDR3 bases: TGTGCCTGGAGTGTCCAGTCGGACACTGAAGCTTTCTTT.